One sample yielded the 13 T cell receptor beta chains listed below, sequenced in a study of control samples from healthy donors and cancer patients. Some clones are missing from TCRdb's copy, which holds only in-frame ones; the method was immunoSEQ multiplex PCR. The sample has under 200,000 clones, 80% to 95% seen once. The sequencing input was blood. The receptors were sampled from a woman aged 60-75 years in good health.

The chain combines TRBV18 with TRBJ1-2; tentatively, D is TRBD1 (6 bases). The V end lost 0 bases, the J end lost 4 bases, and 15 bases lay between the germline ends. The CDR3 totals 16 residues. The germline V gene has CDR1 KGHSH and CDR2 LQKENI. CDR3 in DNA: TGTGCCAGCTCACCACCCAGCGCAGCAGGGGTCTATGGCTACACCTTC. Its protein is CASSPPSAAGVYGYTF. Full variable domain (missing parts from reference TRBV18 and TRBJ1-2): NAGVMQNPRHLVRRRGQEARLRCSPMKGHSHVYWYRQLPEEGLKFMVYLQKENIIDESGMPKERFSAEFPKEGPSILRIQQVVRGDSAAYFCASSPPSAAGVYGYTFGSGTRLTVV.

The gene calls are TRBV27 and TRBJ1-6; tentative D call: TRBD1 (6 bases). CDR3 size: 16 residues. V shed 3 bases and J shed 9 bases, with 18 bases lying between them. CDR1 is MNHEY, CDR2 SMNVEV, per germline (reference sequence). Here the CDR3 DNA reads TGTGCCAGCAGTTTGTACCCGACAGGACGGAGTTCACCCCTCCACTTT. Translating gives CASSLYPTGRSSPLHF.

In this sample, this clone turned up a few times. The V call is TRBV25-1, the J call TRBJ1-6; 8 bases map to TRBD1. Germline trimming cut 2 bases from V and 9 bases from J; bases unmatched to any gene: 9. Germline CDR1 reads MGHDK; CDR2 reads SYGVNS. There are 16 residues in the CDR3. The CDR3 sequence is CASSEGQGQAISPLHF. The CDR3 DNA is TGTGCCAGCAGTGAAGGCCAGGGACAGGCGATTTCACCCCTCCACTTT.

This chain joins TRBV24-1 and TRBJ1-2; D unclear. The V end was cut by 4 bases, the J end by 2 bases, with 10 bases between. Germline V gives CDR1 KGHDR, CDR2 SFDVKD. This CDR3 region has 14 residues. As DNA, the CDR3 is TGTGCCACCAGTGACTCGGGCTCCAACTATGGCTACACCTTC. Translation: CATSDSGSNYGYTF.

The chain recombines TRBV27 with TRBJ1-1; 8 nucleotides line up with TRBD1. Germline V gene data show CDR1 as MNHEY and CDR2 as SMNVEV (reference sequence). The CDR3 totals 14 residues. V shed 4 bases, J shed 8 bases, and the junction held 9 bases outside the gene matches. CDR3 in DNA: TGTGCCAGCAGTTCAAGGCAGGGGGCCGACGAAGCTTTCTTT. Its protein product is CASSSRQGADEAFF.

The chain recombines TRBV30 with TRBJ2-5; TRBD1 matches at 9 bases. Trimming removed 4 bases from V and 5 bases from J; junction bases left unmatched: 14. CDR1 is GTSNPN, CDR2 SVGIG, per germline (reference sequence). The CDR3 loop spans 16 amino acids. As DNA, the CDR3 is TGTGCCTGGAAGCGTCGGACAGGGGAATTCCGGGAGACCCAGTACTTC. Translated, it gives CAWKRRTGEFRETQYF. The full variable domain, rest sourced from reference TRBV30 and TRBJ2-5, is SQTIHQWPATLVQPVGSPLSLECTVEGTSNPNLYWYRQAAGRGLQLLFYSVGIGQISSEVPQNLSASRPQDRQFILSSKKLLLSDSGFYLCAWKRRTGEFRETQYFGPGTRLLVL.

This clone was detected once. This chain uses TRBV6-5 with TRBJ1-2; D not certain. The germline gives CDR1 MNHEY, CDR2 SVGAGI. Trimming left V 5 bases short and J 0 bases short, with 13 bases between. This CDR3 has 15 amino acids. DNA of the CDR3: TGTGCCAGCAGTATACTCGCGTCTGCTAACTATGGCTACACCTTC. Amino acids: CASSILASANYGYTF.

This chain connects TRBV7-8 to TRBJ2-1; D gene unclear. Germline V gene lookup returns CDR1 SGHVS and CDR2 FQNEAQ. The V and J ends lost 0 bases and 6 bases respectively, with 12 bases between them. This CDR3 contains 15 residues. The CDR3 protein is CASSLARLKGNEQFF. As DNA, the CDR3 is TGTGCCAGCAGCTTAGCTAGGCTGAAGGGCAATGAGCAGTTCTTC.

The chain couples TRBV30 to TRBJ2-5; tentatively, D is TRBD1 (6 bases). V was shortened by 0 bases and J by 5 bases, with 10 bases between the two germline ends. This CDR3 region has 13 residues. From germline, CDR1 is GTSNPN and CDR2 SVGIG (reference sequence). In DNA, the CDR3 is TGTGCCTGGAGTGTAGGGGGTGGGGAGACCCAGTACTTC. This translates into CAWSVGGGETQYF.

V and J are TRBV3-1 (or the pseudogene TRBV3-2) and TRBJ2-7; D is perhaps TRBD1 or TRBD2 (5 bases each). CDR1 LGHDT and CDR2 YNNKEL come from the germline V gene (reference sequence). The CDR3 is 16 amino acids. Between the trimmed V and J ends, which lost 6 bases and 0 bases, there was a span of 18 bases. The CDR3, as DNA: TGTGCCAGCAGAGGGAGATCCTCAGGGACCTCCTACGAGCAGTACTTC. Its translation is CASRGRSSGTSYEQYF.

Note on this clone: Other nucleotide sequences in the sample specify the same CDR3. The V call is TRBV11-3, the J call TRBJ2-3, with unresolved D. Trimming shortened V by 1 base and J by 1 base, and 3 bases separated the two germline ends. Germline V gene sequence: CDR1 SGHNT, CDR2 YENEEA. This CDR3 region has 13 residues. CDR3 amino acids: CASSLGGTDTQYF. The CDR3 DNA reads TGTGCCAGCAGCTTAGGGGGCACAGATACGCAGTATTTT.

The genes are TRBV27 and TRBJ2-7, with a possible D match to TRBD1 (5 bases). Trimming pared 6 bases from V and 2 bases from J, leaving 8 bases between. This CDR3 comprises 12 residues. Germline lookup yields CDR1 MNHEY and CDR2 SMNVEV (reference sequence). The CDR3 nucleotides are TGTGCCAGCAGGGACAACCCCTACGAGCAGTACTTC. This sequence encodes CASRDNPYEQYF.

The chain couples TRBV6-5 to TRBJ2-3; TRBD2 is a possible D gene (5 bases). Germline CDR1 MNHEY, CDR2 SVGAGI. The CDR3 is 14 residues long. V lost 2 bases and J lost 0, with 6 bases in between. In nucleotides, the CDR3 is TGTGCCAGCAGTTACGAGGGAAGCACAGATACGCAGTATTTT. Translating gives CASSYEGSTDTQYF.